Presented here are 7 T cell receptor beta chains from one specimen sequenced in a study of blood T cells in healthy people across ages (dated by TCRdb to between 2015 and 2016). The library was prepared using 5' RACE. The run used an Illumina HiSeq 2500. A second about 7 to 12 cycle PCR used a sample-barcoded 5' primer and a J-beta primer mix. TCRdb redid the processing of the public reads, applying fastp at Q25 and MiXCR, and retained in-frame beta chains. Entries that share a CDR3 protein sequence are merged under the most common genes and DNA. The table for this sample lists roughly 800,000 distinct CDR3 sequences; 58% of them were counted only once. The ten largest make up approximately 23% of the sample. The sequencing sample was made of blood. These receptors came from a man younger than 40 in good health.

The rearrangement joins TRBV7-2 to TRBJ1-2, with no clear D. There are 13 residues in the CDR3. V gave up 6 bases and J gave up 4 bases, with 12 bases separating them. The germline CDR1 and CDR2 sequences are SGHTA and FQGNSA. The CDR3 loop reads CASSGVAGYGYTF. The CDR3 DNA reads TGTGCCAGCAGTGGAGTGGCGGGCTATGGCTACACCTTC.

Comments on this clonotype: Germline is not matched at one junction end, which may reflect a read error. The V gene is TRBV7-2, the J gene TRBJ2-4; 15 bases align to TRBD2. The CDR3 covers 20 residues. The germline gives CDR1 SGHTA, CDR2 FQGNSA. CDR3 coding DNA: TGTGCCAGCAGCTTGGAACCGGGACTAGCGGGAGGCACAGCCAAAGACATTCAGTACTTC. Protein sequence: CASSLEPGLAGGTAKDIQYF. The full variable domain, rest sourced from reference TRBV7-2 and TRBJ2-4, is GAGVSQSPSNKVTEKGKDVELRCDPISGHTALYWYRQSLGQGLEFLIYFQGNSAPDKSGLPSDRFSAERTGGSVSTLTIQRTQQEDSAVYLCASSLEPGLAGGTAKDIQYFGAGTRLSVL.

This sequence joins TRBV7-2 and TRBJ2-3, with no clear D. Per germline, CDR1 SGHTA and CDR2 FQGNSA. This CDR3 is built from 16 residues. The V gene lost 3 bases and the J gene lost 2 bases, with 15 bases spanning the gap. The CDR3 DNA reads as TGTGCCAGCAGCTTGTCCGCAAGTATCGACACAGATACGCAGTATTTT. Protein product: CASSLSASIDTDTQYF.

This clonotype turned up a few times. The chain has TRBV6-2 or TRBV6-3 and TRBJ1-2, with TRBD1 matching 8 bases. The CDR3 consists of 14 residues. Germline V CDR1 and CDR2: MNHEY, SVGEGT. V trimming: 4 bases; J trimming: 4 bases; junction bases outside the gene matches: 5. CDR3 bases: TGTGCCAGCAGTTCTGGGACAGGCGTCTATGGCTACACCTTC. Residues: CASSSGTGVYGYTF.

This clonotype was observed a handful of times. The chain carries TRBV20-1 and TRBJ1-6; weak D call: TRBD1 (5 bases). V shed 3 bases and J shed 10 bases, with 25 bases lying between them. CDR1 and CDR2 from the germline V gene are DFQATT and SNEGSKA (reference sequence). The length of the CDR3 is 17 residues. The CDR3 reads CSASMSGGARERSPLHF. In DNA, the CDR3 is TGCAGTGCTAGTATGAGCGGCGGGGCCCGGGAACGGTCACCCCTCCACTTT.

V is TRBV21-1 and J is TRBJ1-4; the table's D call TRBD1 went unverified against the DNA. TRBV21-1 is recorded as a pseudogene. The CDR3 covers 11 residues. CDR3 sequence reads: CASSQQGRLFF. The CDR3, as DNA: TGTGCCAGCAGTCAACAGGGGAGACTGTTTTTT.

This clonotype was observed a few times. This chain links TRBV7-2 with TRBJ2-7; no clear D gene. Germline V gives CDR1 SGHTA, CDR2 FQGNSA. V lost 1 base to trimming and J lost 2 bases, with 12 bases between them. CDR3 length: 15 amino acids. In nucleotides, the CDR3 is TGTGCCAGCAGCTTAGTGGTCGGACCGGCCTACGAGCAGTACTTC. This encodes CASSLVVGPAYEQYF.